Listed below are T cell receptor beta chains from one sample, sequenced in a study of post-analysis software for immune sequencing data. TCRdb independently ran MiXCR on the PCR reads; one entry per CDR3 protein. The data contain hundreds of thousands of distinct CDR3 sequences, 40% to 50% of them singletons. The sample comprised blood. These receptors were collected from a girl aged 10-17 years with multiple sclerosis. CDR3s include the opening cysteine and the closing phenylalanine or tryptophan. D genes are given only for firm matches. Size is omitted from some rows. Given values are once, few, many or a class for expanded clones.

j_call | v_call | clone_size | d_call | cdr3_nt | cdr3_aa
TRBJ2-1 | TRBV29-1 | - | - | TGCAGCGTTGTCGAGGTATTCACCCCATACAATGAGCAGTTCTTC | CSVVEVFTPYNEQFF
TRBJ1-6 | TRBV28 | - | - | TGTGCCAGCAGGACAGGCGGGTTCGGGGAGAATTCACCCCTCCACTTT | CASRTGGFGENSPLHF
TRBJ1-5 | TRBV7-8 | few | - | TGTGCCAGCAGCTCCCAGGGGAACCAGCCCCAGCATTTT | CASSSQGNQPQHF
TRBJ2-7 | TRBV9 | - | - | TGTGCCAGCAGCATCCGGGACACCGCCTCCTACGAGCAGTACTTC | CASSIRDTASYEQYF
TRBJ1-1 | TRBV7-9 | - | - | TGTGCCAGCAGCTTAGCGCAGCGCACTGAAGCTTTCTTT | CASSLAQRTEAFF
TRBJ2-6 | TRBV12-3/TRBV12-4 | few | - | TGTGCCAGCAGTTTACGGCTCTCTGGGGCCAACGTCCTGACTTTC | CASSLRLSGANVLTF
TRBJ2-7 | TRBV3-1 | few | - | TGTGCCAGCAGCCAAGATGTTGAGACGATCTACGAGCAGTACTTC | CASSQDVETIYEQYF
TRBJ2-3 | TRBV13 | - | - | TGTGCCAGCGGTCCCTGGACAGATACGCAGTATTTT | CASGPWTDTQYF
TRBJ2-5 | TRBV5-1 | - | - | TGCGCCAGCAACCAAGCGGGTCAAGAGACCCAGTACTTC | CASNQAGQETQYF
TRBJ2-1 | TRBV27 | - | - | TGTGCCAGCAGTTTCAAAGGAAACCCCTCGCTTTCCTACAATGAGCAGTTCTTC | CASSFKGNPSLSYNEQFF
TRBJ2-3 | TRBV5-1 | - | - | TGTGCCAGCAGTTCCTTGGGCACAGATACGCAGTATTTT | CASSSLGTDTQYF
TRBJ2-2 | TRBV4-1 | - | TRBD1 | TGCGCCAGCAGCCAAGTCCCCCAGGGGGTTGGCGGGGAGCTGTTTTTT | CASSQVPQGVGGELFF
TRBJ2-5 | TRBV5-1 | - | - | TGCGCCAGCAGCTTGAATTTTGTTCGGAAGGGGGAAGAGACCCAGTACTTC | CASSLNFVRKGEETQYF
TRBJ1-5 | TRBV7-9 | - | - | TGTGCCAGCAGCTCCCCTAAGTGGCAGAATCAGCCCCAGCATTTT | CASSSPKWQNQPQHF
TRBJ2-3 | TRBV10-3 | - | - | TGTGCCATCAGCCGGGACAGCACAGATACGCAGTATTTT | CAISRDSTDTQYF
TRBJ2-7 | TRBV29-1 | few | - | TGCAGCGTCACGGACAGACGCTCCTACGAGCAGTACTTC | CSVTDRRSYEQYF
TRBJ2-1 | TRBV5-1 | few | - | TGCGCCAGCAGCTCCACAAAGACAGGCACCTATATTAACCTGTTCTTC | CASSSTKTGTYINLFF
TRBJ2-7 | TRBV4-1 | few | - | TGCGCCAGCAGCCAATTAAGTGGCCTAAAACGCGAGCAGTACTTC | CASSQLSGLKREQYF
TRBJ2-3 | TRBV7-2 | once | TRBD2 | TGTGCCAGCACTCCCCCCGCGGGAGGGCCGGGGGACACGCAGTATTTT | CASTPPAGGPGDTQYF
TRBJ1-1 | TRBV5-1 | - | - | TGCGCCAGCAGCGTCGAGGGATCTACCACTGAAGCTTTCTTT | CASSVEGSTTEAFF
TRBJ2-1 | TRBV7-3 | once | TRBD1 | TGTGCCAGCAGCTTAAAGACAGGGGGCACTGAGCAGTTCTTC | CASSLKTGGTEQFF
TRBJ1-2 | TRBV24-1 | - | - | TGTGCCACCAGTGACCAAGCCGGGTCTAAGGGAGGCTACACCTTC | CATSDQAGSKGGYTF
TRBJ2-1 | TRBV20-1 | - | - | TGCAGTGCTAGAGATTTACGGCGGGACTACAATGAGCAGTTCTTC | CSARDLRRDYNEQFF
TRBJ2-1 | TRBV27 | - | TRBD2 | TGTGCCAGCAGTTCCGCCGGGACTAGCGGGGGCCCCTCCTACAATGAGCAGTTCTTC | CASSSAGTSGGPSYNEQFF
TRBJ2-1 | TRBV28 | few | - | TGTGCCAGCATAATAGGAACCGAGCAGTTCTTC | CASIIGTEQFF
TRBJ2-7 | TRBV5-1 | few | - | TGCGCCAGCAGCTTGGGGAACAGGGTCTACGAGCAGTACTTC | CASSLGNRVYEQYF
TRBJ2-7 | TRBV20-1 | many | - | TGCAGTGCTAGAGATGTCCAGGGGTCCTACGAGCAGTACTTC | CSARDVQGSYEQYF
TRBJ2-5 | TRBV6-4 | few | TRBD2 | TGTGCCAGCAGTGAAGGTAGCGGGGGGATTGAGACCCAGTACTTC | CASSEGSGGIETQYF
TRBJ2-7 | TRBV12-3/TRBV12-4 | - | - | TGTGCCAGCAGTCCGGCAGGTCAATCCTACGAGCAGTACTTC | CASSPAGQSYEQYF
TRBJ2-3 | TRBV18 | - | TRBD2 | TGTGCCAGCTCACGAAGGGAGGGTGGCACAGATACGCAGTATTTT | CASSRREGGTDTQYF
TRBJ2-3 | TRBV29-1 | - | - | TGCAGCGTGGACGGACGCCCCTTCACAGATACGCAGTATTTT | CSVDGRPFTDTQYF
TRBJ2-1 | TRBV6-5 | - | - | TGTGCCAGCGCGCCAAGCTCCTACAATGAGCAGTTCTTC | CASAPSSYNEQFF
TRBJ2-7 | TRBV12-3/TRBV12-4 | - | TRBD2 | TGTGCCAGCACATCTAGCGGGAAAAAGGACGAGCAGTACTTC | CASTSSGKKDEQYF
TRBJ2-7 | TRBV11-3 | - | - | TGTGCCAGCAGCCCCGCGATGGGGGGCCGAGGAGAGCAGTACTTC | CASSPAMGGRGEQYF